Presented here are 29 T cell receptor beta chains from one specimen sequenced in a study of shared clonotypes between healthy human individuals. Data came from immunoSEQ multiplex PCR; TCRdb stores just in-frame clones and leaves some out. The data contain over 2 million clones, just under 95% of them seen just once; the ten biggest clones take up 0.37%. The material sequenced was naive CD4+ T cells from PBMCs. The subset here: CD45RA+ positively selected. The source of these receptors is a man between 18 and 29 years old in good health. Some clones in this sample may be carry-over from other donors' samples.

The rearrangement uses TRBV6-5 and TRBJ2-2; D could derive from TRBD1 or TRBD2 (5 bases each). The CDR3 loop spans 13 amino acids. With 8 bases removed from V and 0 bases from J, the gap between germline ends came to 7 bases. Germline CDR1 MNHEY, CDR2 SVGAGI. The CDR3 DNA follows: TGTGCCAGCGGGACCTCGAACACCGGGGAGCTGTTTTTT. Residues: CASGTSNTGELFF.

This chain links TRBV28 with TRBJ2-7; no definite D call. Per germline, CDR1 MDHEN and CDR2 SYDVKM. The CDR3 is made up of 15 amino acids. V was cut by 3 bases and J by 4 bases, with 16 bases left in between. The CDR3 sequence is CASSFSQKRAYEQYF. CDR3 coding DNA: TGTGCCAGCAGTTTTAGCCAAAAAAGAGCTTACGAGCAGTACTTC.

The genes are TRBV5-4 and TRBJ2-7, with 16 bases lining up with TRBD2. Germline V lookup: CDR1 SGHNT, CDR2 YYREEE (reference sequence). The V and J ends lost 0 bases and 0 bases, in that order; junction bases with no gene match: 3. CDR3 length: 18 residues. The CDR3 DNA reads as TGTGCCAGCAGCTTGGGGGGACTAGCGGGAGGGATCTCCTACGAGCAGTACTTC. It translates to CASSLGGLAGGISYEQYF.

The chain is built from TRBV5-1 and TRBJ2-1; 14 nucleotides agree with TRBD2. V dropped 3 bases and J dropped 9; count of bases not matched to a gene: 5. Germline values: CDR1 SGHRS, CDR2 YFSETQ. CDR3 length: 15 residues. The CDR3 DNA reads as TGCGCCAGCAGCTCGGGACTAGCGGGAGAGGGTGAGCAGTTCTTC. Translating gives CASSSGLAGEGEQFF.

The J gene is TRBJ2-7, the V gene TRBV21-1; whether TRBD2, the table's D call, matches the DNA was not checked. TRBV21-1 is assigned pseudogene status. The CDR3 is 16 amino acids. The CDR3 here is CASSKVVTSGNYEQYF. The DNA of the CDR3 is TGTGCCAGCAGCAAAGTAGTTACTAGCGGGAACTACGAGCAGTACTTC.

This rearrangement joins TRBV2 to TRBJ1-2; TRBD1 matches 7 bases. V was clipped by 6 bases and J by 4 bases; unmatched bases: 8. Germline values: CDR1 SNHLY, CDR2 FYNNEI. This CDR3 contains 14 residues. The CDR3 region is CASRQGRGAYGYTF. CDR3 DNA: TGTGCCAGCAGACAGGGGCGGGGGGCCTATGGCTACACCTTC. The whole variable domain, filled in from reference TRBV2 and TRBJ1-2, reads EPEVTQTPSHQVTQMGQEVILRCVPISNHLYFYWYRQILGQKVEFLVSFYNNEISEKSEIFDDQFSVERPDGSNFTLKIRSTKLEDSAMYFCASRQGRGAYGYTFGSGTRLTVV.

The chain couples TRBV18 to TRBJ1-1; 7 positions match TRBD1. V lost 4 bases to trimming and J lost 5 bases; unmatched junction nucleotides: 16. The CDR3 sequence is 17 residues long. CDR1 and CDR2 from the germline V gene are KGHSH and LQKENI. Here the CDR3 DNA reads TGTGCCAGCTCACGTACTATTTCAACAGGGGCTAAGACTGAAGCTTTCTTT. Residues: CASSRTISTGAKTEAFF.

This clone was detected only once. The chain has TRBV27 and TRBJ2-6; no firm D call. CDR1 is MNHEY, CDR2 SMNVEV, per germline (reference sequence). The CDR3 runs 19 residues. V was clipped by 3 bases and J by 0 bases, with 18 bases between them. The CDR3 nucleotides are TGTGCCAGCAGTTTCCGAATTCAGTACCTTAGCTCTGGGGCCAACGTCCTGACTTTC. Its protein product is CASSFRIQYLSSGANVLTF.

The sample holds one count of this clone. The chain has TRBV4-1 and TRBJ2-3; D gene unclear. Trimming pared 1 base from V and 1 base from J, leaving 9 bases between. Per the germline V gene, CDR1 is MGHRA and CDR2 is YSYEKL. This CDR3 has 15 residues. The CDR3 region has the DNA TGCGCCAGCAGCCAAGTTTGGCGAGGCACAGATACGCAGTATTTT. Translation gives CASSQVWRGTDTQYF.

The J gene is TRBJ2-2, the V gene TRBV7-9; the match to TRBD2 covers 12 bases. V lost 6 bases and J lost 6; bases outside the gene matches: 11. Germline CDR1 reads SEHNR; CDR2 reads FQNEAQ (reference sequence). This CDR3 comprises 17 residues. DNA for the CDR3: TGTGCCAGCAGTCTACGACTAGCGGGAGCCCGGGCCGGGGAGCTGTTTTTT. Its protein product is CASSLRLAGARAGELFF.

This sequence joins TRBV7-9 and TRBJ2-3, with D perhaps matching TRBD1 or TRBD2 (6 bases each). Between the trimmed V and J ends, which lost 2 bases and 3 bases, there was a span of 12 bases. The CDR3 has 15 amino acids. Per germline, CDR1 SEHNR and CDR2 FQNEAQ (reference sequence). CDR3 in amino acids: CASSLWRDKTDTQYF. In nucleotides, the CDR3 is TGTGCCAGCAGCTTATGGCGGGACAAAACAGATACGCAGTATTTT.

This chain connects TRBV28 to TRBJ2-5, with TRBD2 identical over 7 bases. The tail of the sequence fits TRBJ2-7 better, so the J call may be wrong. The CDR3 totals 17 residues. Germline lookup yields CDR1 MDHEN and CDR2 SYDVKM. The DNA of the CDR3 is TGTGCCAGCAGTGACATCGGTGCTAGCGGACCCACCTACGAGCAGTACTTC. It encodes CASSDIGASGPTYEQYF.

The genes are TRBV7-3 and TRBJ1-5; the match to TRBD1 covers 9 bases. The CDR3 is 13 amino acids. Per germline, CDR1 SGHTA and CDR2 FQGTGA. V lost 4 bases, J lost 7 bases, and 2 bases stayed unmatched. The CDR3 coding sequence is TGTGCCAGCAGCTACGACAGGGGGCAGCCCCAGCATTTT. Amino acids: CASSYDRGQPQHF.

Worth noting for this clone: Other nucleotide sequences in the sample specify the same CDR3. V usage is TRBV7-9 and J usage is TRBJ1-1; no clear D. This CDR3 has 15 residues. Trimming took off 2 bases at V and 0 bases at J, with 10 bases between the two ends. CDR1 and CDR2 from the germline V gene are SEHNR and FQNEAQ (reference sequence). The CDR3 DNA follows: TGTGCCAGCAGCTTATGGGCTGGAGTGAACACTGAAGCTTTCTTT. It is translated as CASSLWAGVNTEAFF.

The chain recombines TRBV7-3 with TRBJ1-1; no firm D call. The ends were cut back, 6 bases at V and 1 base at J, with 9 bases in the middle. The germline V gene encodes CDR1 SGHTA and CDR2 FQGTGA. The CDR3 is 13 residues long. The CDR3 loop is CASSRSWNTEAFF. The DNA for the CDR3 is TGTGCCAGCAGTAGGTCGTGGAACACTGAAGCTTTCTTT.

The sample holds one count of this clone. J is TRBJ2-1 and V is TRBV15, with 7 positions matching TRBD1. With V trimmed by 1 base and J by 9 bases, 6 bases remained unmatched. The CDR3 is 14 amino acids. Germline-derived CDR1 and CDR2 are LNHNV and YYDKDF (reference sequence). The CDR3 DNA sequence: TGTGCCACCAGCAGAGCGTCAGGGGGTGGTGAGCAGTTCTTC. Translation: CATSRASGGGEQFF.

The genes are TRBV5-4 and TRBJ2-2, with 8 bases aligning to TRBD2. The J segment lost 5 bases and the V segment lost 4 bases, leaving 10 bases of the junction unmatched. There are 16 residues in the CDR3. The germline V gene encodes CDR1 SGHNT and CDR2 YYREEE (reference sequence). The CDR3 DNA follows: TGTGCCAGCAGCCCCGGGACTAGTCTCCGTACCGGGGAGCTGTTTTTT. Protein: CASSPGTSLRTGELFF.

The chain recombines TRBV6-6 with TRBJ1-4; no definite D call. Trimming left V 0 bases short and J 6 bases short, with 11 bases between. Germline V gene sequence: CDR1 MNHNY, CDR2 SVGAGI (reference sequence). There are 15 residues in the CDR3. CDR3 in DNA: TGTGCCAGCAGTTACTCGTTTGGACGCCATGAAAAACTGTTTTTT. Protein sequence: CASSYSFGRHEKLFF.

The rearrangement joins TRBV28 to TRBJ2-7, with 11 nucleotides matching TRBD2. CDR1 and CDR2 from the germline V gene are MDHEN and SYDVKM. J gave up 7 bases and V 7 bases, and 21 bases lay outside the gene matches. This CDR3 spans 18 amino acids. CDR3 loop: CASTRLGLAGGAGKEQYF. The CDR3 DNA follows: TGTGCCAGCACTAGACTTGGGCTAGCGGGAGGCGCCGGGAAGGAGCAGTACTTC.

This clone was observed a single time. V usage is TRBV6-5 and J usage is TRBJ2-5, with D perhaps matching TRBD2 (5 bases). V was clipped by 2 bases and J by 2 bases, with 12 bases between them. Germline CDR1 reads MNHEY; CDR2 reads SVGAGI. The CDR3 is 15 amino acids. For the CDR3, the DNA is TGTGCCAGCAGTTACGGAGGTGTGGGGCAAGAGACCCAGTACTTC. This sequence encodes CASSYGGVGQETQYF.

The gene calls are TRBV5-1 and TRBJ2-7; TRBD1 matches at 7 bases. The CDR3 covers 15 residues. The germline V gene has CDR1 SGHRS and CDR2 YFSETQ. V trimming: 4 bases; J trimming: 7 bases; junction bases outside the gene matches: 14. The CDR3 bases are TGCGCCAGCAGCCCCTCCGGACAGGTGACCCTGGAGCAGTACTTC. Amino acid sequence: CASSPSGQVTLEQYF.

Worth noting for this clone: Other DNA variants within this sample encode the same CDR3. The chain joins TRBV6-5 to TRBJ2-7, with D unresolved. The V and J ends lost 8 bases and 0 bases respectively, with 8 bases between them. The CDR3 has 12 amino acids. Per germline, CDR1 MNHEY and CDR2 SVGAGI. CDR3 nucleotide sequence: TGTGCCAGCTGGGATAACTCCTACGAGCAGTACTTC. This encodes CASWDNSYEQYF.

The gene calls are TRBV30 and TRBJ1-2; D is uncertain. Per the germline V gene, CDR1 is GTSNPN and CDR2 is SVGIG (reference sequence). CDR3 size: 18 residues. V lost 5 bases to trimming and J lost 8 bases, with 33 bases between them. CDR3 sequence: CAWSPRAQSGRLGRGYTF. In nucleotides, the CDR3 is TGTGCCTGGTCCCCACGGGCCCAGTCGGGCAGACTGGGTAGGGGCTACACCTTC.

The chain carries TRBV14 and TRBJ1-2, with a weak D call TRBD1 (6 bases). The CDR3 is 14 residues long. Deletions cut 5 bases from V and 3 bases from J, with 13 bases between. CDR1 and CDR2 (germline): SGHDN, FVKESK. The CDR3 nucleotides are TGTGCCAGCAGCTACGGACAGTATGACTATGGCTACACCTTC. It is translated as CASSYGQYDYGYTF.

This CDR3 is CASAGNPNEKLFF. CDR3 bases: TGTGCCAGCGCAGGCAACCCTAATGAAAAACTGTTTTTT. The chain joins TRBV6-5 to TRBJ1-4; the D is unclear. This CDR3 spans 13 amino acids. Germline lookup yields CDR1 MNHEY and CDR2 SVGAGI. The germline V and J ends were trimmed by 8 bases and 3 bases, with 10 bases remaining between them.

A single count supports this clone. CDR3 sequence (DNA): TGTGCCAGCGGACCGGGACAGGGGGCCCTCGAGCAGTACTTC. This sequence encodes CASGPGQGALEQYF. V usage is TRBV9 and J usage is TRBJ2-7; TRBD1 aligns across 12 bases. The CDR3 is made up of 14 amino acids. V lost 7 bases and J lost 6; bases outside the gene matches: 8. CDR1 SGDLS and CDR2 YYNGEE come from the germline V gene. The full variable domain, in which reference TRBV9 and TRBJ2-7 provide the parts outside the CDR3, is DSGVTQTPKHLITATGQRVTLRCSPRSGDLSVYWYQQSLDQGLQFLIQYYNGEERAKGNILERFSAQQFPDLHSELNLSSLELGDSALYFCASGPGQGALEQYFGPGTRLTVT.

This clone was seen a single time. CDR3 DNA: TGTGCCAGTAGTATGAGCCTCGCGGACAGCAGCAATCAGCCCCAGCATTTT. Its protein is CASSMSLADSSNQPQHF. The J gene is TRBJ1-5, the V gene TRBV19; D perhaps matches TRBD1 (6 bases). The CDR3 has 17 residues. CDR1 LNHDA and CDR2 SQIVND come from the germline V gene (reference sequence). Trimming took off 3 bases at V and 1 base at J, with 16 bases between the two ends. Full variable domain (rest looked up from reference TRBV19 and TRBJ1-5): DGGITQSPKYLFRKEGQNVTLSCEQNLNHDAMYWYRQDPGQGLRLIYYSQIVNDFQKGDIAEGYSVSREKKESFPLTVTSAQKNPTAFYLCASSMSLADSSNQPQHFGDGTRLSIL.

V gene TRBV7-2 combines with J gene TRBJ2-7, with 14 nucleotides matching TRBD2. CDR1 SGHTA and CDR2 FQGNSA come from the germline V gene. This CDR3 region has 16 residues. The junction had 7 bases not matched to a gene; V was cut back by 5 bases and J by 4 bases. This CDR3 is CASSKGTSGSMYEQYF. The CDR3 DNA sequence: TGTGCCAGCAGCAAGGGGACTAGCGGGAGCATGTACGAGCAGTACTTC.

The chain's CDR3 is CASSIVPTSGSYNEQFF. The CDR3 DNA sequence: TGTGCCAGTAGTATAGTCCCGACTAGCGGTTCCTACAATGAGCAGTTCTTC. J is TRBJ2-1 and V is TRBV19, with TRBD2 matching 9 bases. The V gene end was trimmed by 1 base and the J gene end by 1 base; junction bases not matched to a gene: 5. Germline CDR1 is LNHDA and CDR2 is SQIVND (reference sequence). The CDR3 has 17 amino acids. The entire variable domain, with the rest obtained from reference TRBV19 and TRBJ2-1, is as follows: DGGITQSPKYLFRKEGQNVTLSCEQNLNHDAMYWYRQDPGQGLRLIYYSQIVNDFQKGDIAEGYSVSREKKESFPLTVTSAQKNPTAFYLCASSIVPTSGSYNEQFFGPGTRLTVL.